Each of the 6 T cell receptor beta chains below was sequenced from the same sample in a study of blood T cell repertoires in COVID-19. Sequenced by immunoSEQ multiplex PCR; TCRdb stores in-frame clones only, minus some. Among around 280,000 clones listed, around 81% were seen once. The sample comprised peripheral blood. The receptors were gathered from a woman between 45 and 60 years old with active or convalescent COVID-19.

The V call is TRBV19, the J call TRBJ1-4; 7 nucleotides line up with TRBD1. Germline CDR1 reads LNHDA; CDR2 reads SQIVND (reference sequence). V lost 5 bases and J lost 8; bases outside the gene matches: 11. The CDR3 runs to 15 residues. DNA of the CDR3: TGTGCCAGTAGTCCCCGACAGGGAAGGAGGGAAAAACTGTTTTTT. Translation: CASSPRQGRREKLFF.

The rearrangement joins TRBV18 to TRBJ1-1; the D gene is possibly TRBD1 (5 bases). The CDR3 consists of 13 residues. Trimming cost V 6 bases and J 7 bases, with 15 bases left between them. The V gene's germline CDR1 is KGHSH and CDR2 LQKENI. The CDR3 region has the DNA TGTGCCAGCTCCCCGTCGGGGGGGAATGAAGCTTTCTTT. Its translation is CASSPSGGNEAFF.

The rearrangement joins TRBV5-4 to TRBJ2-7; 9 bases map to TRBD2. CDR1 is SGHNT and CDR2 is YYREEE in the germline V gene (reference sequence). J lost 2 bases, V lost 2 bases, and 8 bases had no gene match. The CDR3 sequence is 16 residues long. CDR3 coding DNA: TGTGCCAGCAGCTTCGGTGGGTCTAGCGGGACCTACGAGCAGTACTTC. This sequence encodes CASSFGGSSGTYEQYF.

The chain uses TRBV5-4 and TRBJ1-6; D not certain. Trimming removed 2 bases at V and 11 bases at J, with 11 bases between. There are 13 residues in the CDR3. CDR1 is SGHNT and CDR2 is YYREEE in the germline V gene (reference sequence). The CDR3 loop is CASSFARATPLHF. The CDR3, as DNA: TGTGCCAGCAGCTTCGCGAGAGCGACACCCCTCCACTTT.

The V call is TRBV30, the J call TRBJ2-5; maybe TRBD2 (5 bases). CDR3 length: 13 amino acids. Trimming cost V 4 bases and J 3 bases, with 12 bases left between them. Germline V CDR1 and CDR2: GTSNPN, SVGIG (reference sequence). CDR3 sequence reads: CAWMDSTEETQYF. The CDR3 DNA is TGTGCCTGGATGGACTCCACCGAAGAGACCCAGTACTTC.

The chain is built from TRBV19 and TRBJ1-3; 7 positions agree with TRBD1. This CDR3 is built from 15 residues. J gave up 2 bases and V 10 bases, and 11 bases lay outside the gene matches. Germline lookup yields CDR1 LNHDA and CDR2 SQIVND (reference sequence). The CDR3 spells CATTLFQGAGNTIYF. Here the CDR3 DNA reads TGTGCCACCACCCTTTTCCAGGGGGCTGGAAACACCATATATTTT.